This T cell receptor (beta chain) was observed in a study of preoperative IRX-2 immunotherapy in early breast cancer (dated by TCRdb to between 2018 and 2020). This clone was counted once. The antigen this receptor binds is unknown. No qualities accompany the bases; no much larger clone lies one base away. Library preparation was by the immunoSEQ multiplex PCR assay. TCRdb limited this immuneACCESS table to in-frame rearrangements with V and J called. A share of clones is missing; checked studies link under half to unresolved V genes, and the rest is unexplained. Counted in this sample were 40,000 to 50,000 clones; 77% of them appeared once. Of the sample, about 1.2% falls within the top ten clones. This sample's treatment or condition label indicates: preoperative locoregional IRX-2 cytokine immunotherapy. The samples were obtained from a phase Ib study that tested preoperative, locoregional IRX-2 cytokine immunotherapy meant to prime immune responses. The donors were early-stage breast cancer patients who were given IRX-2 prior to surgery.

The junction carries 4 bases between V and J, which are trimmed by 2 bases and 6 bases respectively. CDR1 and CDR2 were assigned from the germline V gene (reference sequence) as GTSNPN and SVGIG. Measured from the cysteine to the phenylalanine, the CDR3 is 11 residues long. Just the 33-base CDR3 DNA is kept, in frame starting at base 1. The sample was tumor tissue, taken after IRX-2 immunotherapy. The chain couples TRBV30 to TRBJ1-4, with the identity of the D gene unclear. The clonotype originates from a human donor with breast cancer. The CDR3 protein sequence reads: CAWSTDEKLFF. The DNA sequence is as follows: TGTGCCTGGAGTACAGATGAAAAACTGTTTTTT.